This T cell receptor (beta chain) was observed in a study of graft-versus-host responses after intestinal transplantation (dated by TCRdb to the early 2020s). Regarding the complete study: The transplants that recipients got were multivisceral, liver-intestinal, or isolated intestinal. Donor T cell macrochimerism was defined as a peak of at least 4% donor T cells among recipient peripheral blood mononuclear cells. Rather than being sequenced by the commercial service, samples from three later patients were sequenced in-house on an Illumina MiSeq and processed with MiXCR. Alloreactive clones were identified by sequencing pre-transplant mixed lymphocyte reaction products and comparing them with unstimulated pre-transplant donor and recipient T cells. Every recipient was given anti-thymocyte globulin induction, then maintenance tacrolimus and steroids for approximately 3 years. The cohort enrolled approximately 24 intestinal transplant recipients including one retransplant, and a few patients lacking pretransplant specimens were excluded. Graft-versus-host and host-versus-graft alloreactive T cell clones were tracked in the graft, circulation and bone marrow after intestinal transplantation using bulk TCR-beta CDR3 sequencing. The paper's findings and limits, for the study overall: The conclusions were limited by the relatively low number and heterogeneity of the intestinal transplant patients. In the allografts of patients with donor T cell macrochimerism, GvH to HvG T cell clonal ratios were high. GvH clones turned up in recipient bone marrow, with some appearing earlier in ileal mucosa or blood, a pattern consistent with an intestinal mucosal origin. Early after transplant, declines in HvG clones were associated with peak levels of circulating GvH clones.

Relative to germline, V is missing 6 bases and J is missing 0 bases, with 10 bases of the junction outside any gene match. CDR1 and CDR2, looked up from the germline V gene, are SNHLY and FYNNEI. The CDR3 runs 16 amino acids, cysteine and phenylalanine included. Just the 48-base CDR3 DNA is kept, in frame starting at base 1. In this sample, this clone turned up once. Its antigen is still unknown. Base qualities are not provided; no much larger clone lies one nucleotide away. The library was produced with the immunoSEQ multiplex PCR assay. For most patients, genomic DNA was isolated with the Qiagen DNeasy Blood and Tissue Kit and sent frozen to Adaptive Biotechnologies for TCR sequencing. For most patients, genomic DNA was subjected to high-throughput TCR-beta CDR3 sequencing by Adaptive Biotechnologies. In the authors' own workflow: TCR sequencing data for approximately 17 patients were retrieved from Adaptive's ImmunoSEQ software; three other patients were processed with MiXCR and VDJtools. To correct CD4 versus CD8 sorting errors, any sequence found in both subsets at a frequency ratio below 5:1 was removed. CDR3 nucleotide sequences shared between donor and recipient were removed because the origin of such sequences could not be assigned. Alloreactive clones required at least 2-fold expansion over unstimulated cells and minimum CFSE-low frequency of 0.002% (template counts) or 0.001% (read counts). Clones detected in sequenced pre-transplant spleen, lymph node, or MLR CFSE-low populations of the donor or recipient were defined as mappable. The cumulative frequency of alloreactive clones was calculated as a percentage of all sequences, weighted by copy number. The clones in this table, taken by TCRdb from immuneACCESS, are in-frame only. Not every clone is retained; where verified, under half of the shortfall comes from an unresolved V gene, and the cause of the rest is unknown. The D gene and trimming were derived from the DNA, and the V and J assignments and clone size from that table. The table for this sample lists roughly 100,000 clones; approximately 93% of them were counted only once. The top ten clonotypes cover 0.95% to 1.5% of the sample.

The time point label on this specimen signifies: cells obtained before transplantation from donor or recipient. CD3+CD4+ and CD3+CD8+ populations were FACS-sorted from unstimulated pre-transplant donor and recipient cells taken from spleen or lymph nodes. Recombination linked TRBV2 to TRBJ1-2, with TRBD1 identical over 7 junction bases. The source material was unstimulated CD8+ T cells sorted from spleen or lymph node cells, sampled before intestinal transplant. The receptor comes from a human donor who received an intestinal transplant. The DNA reads as follows: TGTGCCAGCAGGGAACTTCAGGGGGTTTCTAACTATGGCTACACCTTC. Translated, this gives CASRELQGVSNYGYTF.